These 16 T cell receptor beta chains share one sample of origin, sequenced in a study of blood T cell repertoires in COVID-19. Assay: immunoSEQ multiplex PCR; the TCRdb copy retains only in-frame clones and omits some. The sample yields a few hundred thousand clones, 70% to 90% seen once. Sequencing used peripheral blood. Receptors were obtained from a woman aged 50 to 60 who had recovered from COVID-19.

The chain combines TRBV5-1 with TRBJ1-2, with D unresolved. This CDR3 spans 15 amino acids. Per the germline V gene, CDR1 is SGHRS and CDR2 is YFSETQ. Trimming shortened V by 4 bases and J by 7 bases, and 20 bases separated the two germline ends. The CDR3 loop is CASSPQTWAPLGYTF. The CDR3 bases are TGCGCCAGCAGCCCTCAGACCTGGGCCCCCCTTGGCTACACCTTC.

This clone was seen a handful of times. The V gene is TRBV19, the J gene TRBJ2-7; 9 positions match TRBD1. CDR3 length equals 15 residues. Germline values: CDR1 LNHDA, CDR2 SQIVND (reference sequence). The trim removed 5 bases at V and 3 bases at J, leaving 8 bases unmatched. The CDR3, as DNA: TGTGCCAGTAGTCTTAACAGGGGGCAGGTCTACGAGCAGTACTTC. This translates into CASSLNRGQVYEQYF.

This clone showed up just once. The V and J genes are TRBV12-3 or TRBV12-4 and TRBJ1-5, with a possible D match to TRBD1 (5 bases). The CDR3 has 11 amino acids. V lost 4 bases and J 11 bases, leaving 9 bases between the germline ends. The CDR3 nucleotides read TGTGCCAGCAGTTCTCAGGGCGCCCAGCATTTT. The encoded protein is CASSSQGAQHF.

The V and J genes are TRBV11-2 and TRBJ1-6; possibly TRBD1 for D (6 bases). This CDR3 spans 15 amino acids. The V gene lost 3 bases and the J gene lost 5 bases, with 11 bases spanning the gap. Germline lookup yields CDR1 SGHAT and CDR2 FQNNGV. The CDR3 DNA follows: TGTGCCAGCAGCTTGGGGGCACGCGATAATTCACCCCTCCACTTT. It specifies CASSLGARDNSPLHF.

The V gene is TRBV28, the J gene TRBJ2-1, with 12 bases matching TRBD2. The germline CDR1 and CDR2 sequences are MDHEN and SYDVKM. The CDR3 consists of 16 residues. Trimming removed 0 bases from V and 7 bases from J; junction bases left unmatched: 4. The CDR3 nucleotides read TGTGCCAGCAGTTTATGGGGACTAGCGGGCCGGAATGAGCAGTTCTTC. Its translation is CASSLWGLAGRNEQFF. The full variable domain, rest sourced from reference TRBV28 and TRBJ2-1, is DVKVTQSSRYLVKRTGEKVFLECVQDMDHENMFWYRQDPGLGLRLIYFSYDVKMKEKGDIPEGYSVSREKKERFSLILESASTNQTSMYLCASSLWGLAGRNEQFFGPGTRLTVL.

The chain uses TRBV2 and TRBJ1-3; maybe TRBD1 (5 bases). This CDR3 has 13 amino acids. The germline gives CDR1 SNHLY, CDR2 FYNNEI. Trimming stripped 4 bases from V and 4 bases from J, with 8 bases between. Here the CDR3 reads CASSVTAGNTIYF. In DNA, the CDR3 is TGTGCCAGCAGTGTGACAGCCGGAAACACCATATATTTT.

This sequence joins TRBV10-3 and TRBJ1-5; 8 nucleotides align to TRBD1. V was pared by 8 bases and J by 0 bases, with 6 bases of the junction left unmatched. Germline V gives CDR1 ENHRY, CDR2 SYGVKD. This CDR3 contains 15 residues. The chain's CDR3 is CAIGTGGNSNQPQHF. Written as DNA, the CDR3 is TGTGCCATCGGTACAGGGGGTAATAGCAATCAGCCCCAGCATTTT.

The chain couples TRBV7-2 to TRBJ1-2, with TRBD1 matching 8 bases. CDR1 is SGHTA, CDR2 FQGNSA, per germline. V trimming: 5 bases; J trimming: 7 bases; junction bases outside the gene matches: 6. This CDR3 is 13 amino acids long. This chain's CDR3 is CASSVNRGGGYTF. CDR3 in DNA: TGTGCCAGCAGCGTAAACAGGGGGGGTGGCTACACCTTC.

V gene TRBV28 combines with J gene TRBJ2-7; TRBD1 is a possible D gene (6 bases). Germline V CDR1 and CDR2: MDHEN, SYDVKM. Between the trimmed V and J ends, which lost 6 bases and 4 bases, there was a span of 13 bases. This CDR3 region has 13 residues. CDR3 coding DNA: TGTGCCAGCAGCACAGGGTTGGAGTACGAGCAGTACTTC. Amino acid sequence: CASSTGLEYEQYF. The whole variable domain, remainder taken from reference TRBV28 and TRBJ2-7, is DVKVTQSSRYLVKRTGEKVFLECVQDMDHENMFWYRQDPGLGLRLIYFSYDVKMKEKGDIPEGYSVSREKKERFSLILESASTNQTSMYLCASSTGLEYEQYFGPGTRLTVT.

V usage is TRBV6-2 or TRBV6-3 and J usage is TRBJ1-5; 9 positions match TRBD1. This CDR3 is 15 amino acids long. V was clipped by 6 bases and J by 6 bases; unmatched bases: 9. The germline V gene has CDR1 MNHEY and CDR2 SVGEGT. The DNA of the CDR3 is TGTGCCAGCAGCTCCTGGACAGGGGAGACTCAGCCCCAGCATTTT. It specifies CASSSWTGETQPQHF.

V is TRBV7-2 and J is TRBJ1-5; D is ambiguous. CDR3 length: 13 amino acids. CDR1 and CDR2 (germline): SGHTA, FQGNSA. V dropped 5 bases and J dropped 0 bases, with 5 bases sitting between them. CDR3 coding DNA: TGTGCCAGCAGCCCTAATAGCAATCAGCCCCAGCATTTT. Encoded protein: CASSPNSNQPQHF.

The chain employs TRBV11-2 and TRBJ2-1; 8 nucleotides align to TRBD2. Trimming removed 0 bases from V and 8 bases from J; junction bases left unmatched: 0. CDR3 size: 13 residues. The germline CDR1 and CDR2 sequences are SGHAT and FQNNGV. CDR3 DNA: TGTGCCAGCAGCTTAGAGCGGGAGGATGAGCAGTTCTTC. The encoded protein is CASSLEREDEQFF.

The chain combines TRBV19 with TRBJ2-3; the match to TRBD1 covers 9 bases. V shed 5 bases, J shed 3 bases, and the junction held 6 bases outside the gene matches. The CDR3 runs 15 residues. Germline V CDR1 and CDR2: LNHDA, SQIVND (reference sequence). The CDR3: CASSPRQGETDTQYF. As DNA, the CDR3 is TGTGCCAGTAGTCCAAGACAGGGGGAAACAGATACGCAGTATTTT.

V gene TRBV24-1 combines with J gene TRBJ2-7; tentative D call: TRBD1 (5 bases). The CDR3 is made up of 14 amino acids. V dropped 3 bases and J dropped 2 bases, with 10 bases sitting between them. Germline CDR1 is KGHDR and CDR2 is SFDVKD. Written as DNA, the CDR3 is TGTGCCACCAGTGATGCAGGGATAACCTACGAGCAGTACTTC. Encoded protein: CATSDAGITYEQYF.

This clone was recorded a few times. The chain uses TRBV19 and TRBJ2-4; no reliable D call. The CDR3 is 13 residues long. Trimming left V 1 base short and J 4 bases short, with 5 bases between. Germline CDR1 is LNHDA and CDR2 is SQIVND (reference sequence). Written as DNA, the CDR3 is TGTGCCAGTAGTATAGGGGCTAAAAACATTCAGTACTTC. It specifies CASSIGAKNIQYF.

CDR3 amino acids: CASGRGDYGYTF. CDR3 sequence (DNA): TGTGCCAGCGGGAGGGGTGACTATGGCTACACCTTC. The chain recombines TRBV2 with TRBJ1-2; maybe TRBD1 (5 bases). The germline V gene encodes CDR1 SNHLY and CDR2 FYNNEI. V was pared by 8 bases and J by 3 bases, with 10 bases between. The CDR3 sequence is 12 residues long. The whole variable domain, filled in from reference TRBV2 and TRBJ1-2, reads EPEVTQTPSHQVTQMGQEVILRCVPISNHLYFYWYRQILGQKVEFLVSFYNNEISEKSEIFDDQFSVERPDGSNFTLKIRSTKLEDSAMYFCASGRGDYGYTFGSGTRLTVV.